Below, 25 T cell receptor beta chains from the same sample are listed, as sequenced in a study of CD8 T cells in cerebrospinal fluid in Alzheimer's disease (dated by TCRdb to about 2020). Library preparation used 10x single-cell sequencing. TCRdb lists the instrument as NextSeq 550. TCRdb reprocessed the reads, reporting each CDR3 protein sequence once and no DNA. The sample's table lists a count of 950 to 1,500 distinct CDR3 sequences. 7% to 9% of the sample belongs to the ten largest clones. The source material was cerebrospinal fluid. The receptor set was obtained from a human donor in good health.

This clonotype counts as medium-sized (0.01 to 0.1%) by frequency. V and J are TRBV2 and TRBJ2-3; with no DNA, the TCRdb D assignment of TRBD2 cannot be verified. The CDR3 runs 15 residues. Germline CDR1 is SNHLY and CDR2 is FYNNEI. CDR3 loop: CASKETLADADTQYF.

By frequency, this clonotype is medium-sized. The chain carries TRBV12-3 or TRBV12-4 and TRBJ1-1. The CDR3 loop spans 14 amino acids. The chain's CDR3 is CASSVGRQNTEAFF.

This chain uses TRBV30 with TRBJ1-4. The germline V gene encodes CDR1 GTSNPN and CDR2 SVGIG (reference sequence). This CDR3 comprises 15 residues. CDR3 protein: CAWSVKGIGEEKLFF.

This clonotype ranks as large (0.1 to 1%) in terms of frequency. The chain combines TRBV7-2 with TRBJ2-7; TCRdb's D call of TRBD2 is untestable without DNA. The CDR3 is 16 residues long. Germline CDR1 is SGHTA and CDR2 is FQGNSA. CDR3 sequence reads: CASSLSYFSVMDEQYF.

Measured by frequency, this clonotype is medium-sized. The chain uses TRBV30 and TRBJ1-1. This CDR3 comprises 13 residues. Germline V gene sequence: CDR1 GTSNPN, CDR2 SVGIG (reference sequence). CDR3 loop: CAWSALGSTEAFF.

This clonotype is identified as medium-sized from frequency. The V call is TRBV3-1, the J call TRBJ1-4; the TCRdb call, TRBD1, lacks DNA for checking. The germline gives CDR1 LGHDT, CDR2 YNNKEL (reference sequence). The CDR3 sequence is 13 residues long. The CDR3 region is CASGHRGGEKLFF.

By frequency, this clonotype registers medium-sized (0.01 to 0.1%). The CDR3 here is CASSLKVTTEAFF. This chain joins TRBV5-4 and TRBJ1-1. CDR1 and CDR2 from the germline V gene are SGHNT and YYREEE (reference sequence). The CDR3 is 13 residues long.

This clonotype counts as large by frequency. This chain links TRBV10-3 with TRBJ2-3; TCRdb gives TRBD1 as the D gene, but with no DNA this cannot be confirmed. This CDR3 comprises 13 residues. CDR1 ENHRY and CDR2 SYGVKD come from the germline V gene. The CDR3 sequence is CAIRGDGTDTQYF.

This clonotype is medium-sized by frequency. The chain has TRBV5-6 and TRBJ2-5; the D call from TCRdb, TRBD2, cannot be confirmed without DNA. There are 16 residues in the CDR3. Germline V CDR1 and CDR2: SGHDT, YYEEEE. CDR3 loop: CASSLGAGVRGETQYF.

According to its frequency, this clonotype is medium-sized (0.01 to 0.1%). This chain joins TRBV6-5 and TRBJ2-1; the TCRdb call, TRBD1, lacks DNA for checking. CDR1 is MNHEY, CDR2 SVGAGI, per germline. The CDR3 spans 14 residues. The CDR3 is CASSYRAGTNEQFF.

By frequency, this clonotype registers medium-sized (0.01 to 0.1%). The chain links TRBV2 to TRBJ2-7. The germline V gene has CDR1 SNHLY and CDR2 FYNNEI. CDR3 size: 13 residues. The CDR3 protein is CASSVLFSYEQYF.

In terms of frequency, this clonotype is medium-sized. The rearrangement joins TRBV6-1 to TRBJ1-6. This CDR3 has 15 residues. The germline CDR1 and CDR2 sequences are MNHNS and SASEGT. The CDR3 loop is CASSSWVEDNSPLHF.

Measured by frequency, this clonotype is medium-sized. This sequence joins TRBV25-1 and TRBJ1-3. CDR1 MGHDK and CDR2 SYGVNS come from the germline V gene. The CDR3 totals 18 residues. CDR3 in amino acids: CASSGTRAAKSSGNTIYF.

This clonotype is classed as large by frequency. The genes are TRBV6-6 and TRBJ1-6. The CDR3 totals 12 residues. CDR1 and CDR2 from the germline V gene are MNHNY and SVGAGI (reference sequence). The CDR3 here is CASSDELSPLHF.

This clonotype is called medium-sized based on its frequency. V and J are TRBV5-1 and TRBJ2-3. Germline CDR1 SGHRS, CDR2 YFSETQ. This CDR3 spans 16 amino acids. CDR3 loop: CASSLISMYPTDTQYF.

Its frequency marks this clonotype as medium-sized. The chain joins TRBV6-6 to TRBJ2-4; the TCRdb D gene call, TRBD1, has no DNA to confirm it. CDR3 length equals 15 residues. CDR1 is MNHNY, CDR2 SVGAGI, per germline (reference sequence). CDR3 loop: CASSPLGLGKNIQYF.

The chain couples TRBV3-1 to TRBJ1-2; TCRdb returns TRBD1, unconfirmable since there is no DNA. CDR1 and CDR2 (germline): LGHDT, YNNKEL (reference sequence). The CDR3 has 14 residues. This chain's CDR3 is CASSRTGAGYGYTF.

The chain couples TRBV20-1 to TRBJ2-3; with no DNA, the TCRdb D assignment of TRBD1 cannot be verified. The germline V gene has CDR1 DFQATT and CDR2 SNEGSKA (reference sequence). CDR3 length: 14 residues. CDR3 protein: CSASGAADSDTQYF.

This clonotype counts as medium-sized by frequency. J is TRBJ1-2 and V is TRBV2. Germline V gene lookup returns CDR1 SNHLY and CDR2 FYNNEI. The CDR3 runs to 18 residues. CDR3 sequence: CASSGHLLLTKANYGYTF. Combining the CDR3 with reference TRBV2 and TRBJ1-2 gives the whole variable domain EPEVTQTPSHQVTQMGQEVILRCVPISNHLYFYWYRQILGQKVEFLVSFYNNEISEKSEIFDDQFSVERPDGSNFTLKIRSTKLEDSAMYFCASSGHLLLTKANYGYTFGSGTRLTVV.

Measured by frequency, this clonotype is medium-sized (0.01 to 0.1%). The chain carries TRBV30 and TRBJ2-3. Germline V gene lookup returns CDR1 GTSNPN and CDR2 SVGIG (reference sequence). This CDR3 comprises 13 residues. CDR3 amino acids: CAWSHGSSDTQYF. The full variable domain, completed using reference TRBV30 and TRBJ2-3, is SQTIHQWPATLVQPVGSPLSLECTVEGTSNPNLYWYRQAAGRGLQLLFYSVGIGQISSEVPQNLSASRPQDRQFILSSKKLLLSDSGFYLCAWSHGSSDTQYFGPGTRLTVL.

The chain links TRBV19 to TRBJ1-5. This CDR3 comprises 15 residues. The germline V gene has CDR1 LNHDA and CDR2 SQIVND (reference sequence). The chain's CDR3 is CASSIESGGNQPQHF.

Judged by frequency, this clonotype is large. This chain's CDR3 is CAISERGTSGSYNEQFF. The chain couples TRBV10-3 to TRBJ2-1; TCRdb designates TRBD2, a call that cannot be tested without DNA. The germline gives CDR1 ENHRY, CDR2 SYGVKD. CDR3 length equals 17 residues.

This clonotype is medium-sized (0.01 to 0.1%) by frequency. The chain combines TRBV5-6 with TRBJ1-5; TCRdb gives TRBD1 as the D gene, but with no DNA this cannot be confirmed. This CDR3 region has 17 residues. In germline, CDR1 is SGHDT, CDR2 YYEEEE. This chain's CDR3 is CASSIMGQTNFNQPQHF.

By frequency, this clonotype registers medium-sized. The chain joins TRBV6-2 or TRBV6-3 to TRBJ2-7; checking the TCRdb D call of TRBD2 is not possible without DNA. This CDR3 is built from 16 residues. Germline CDR1 and CDR2: MNHEY and SVGEGT. The CDR3: CASSYSASEGGYEQYF.

Measured by frequency, this clonotype is large. The V gene is TRBV7-3, the J gene TRBJ2-3. The V gene's germline CDR1 is SGHTA and CDR2 FQGTGA. This CDR3 is 12 amino acids long. The CDR3 region is CASSSNPDTQYF.